The next 27 T cell receptor beta chains were all read from a single sample in a study of molecular identifiers for immune sequencing clone quantification. MiXCR was run by TCRdb on the PCR reads, yielding one entry per CDR3 protein. This sample has approximately 9,800 distinct CDR3 sequences, with approximately 20% found just once. Material for sequencing was naive CD8+ T cells from blood, with Jurkat cell RNA spiked in. Subset reported: FACS-sorted CD8+CD4-CCR7+CD45RA+ naive T cells. All receptors come from a human donor in good health. Some libraries in this study had Jurkat cell RNA spiked in.

This clonotype is termed medium-sized. The chain couples TRBV23-1 to TRBJ2-1; D call uncertain. TRBV23-1 counts as an open reading frame of uncertain function. The CDR3 is made up of 15 amino acids. Trimming shortened V by 4 bases and J by 0 bases, and 10 bases separated the two germline ends. The CDR3 region has the DNA TGCGCCAGCAGTCTCGGAGTTAGCTCCTACAATGAGCAGTTCTTC. This translates into CASSLGVSSYNEQFF.

By share, this clonotype ranks as medium-sized (0.01 to 0.1%). V usage is TRBV7-8 and J usage is TRBJ2-3, with D uncertain. The CDR3 is 14 residues long. Germline V gene data show CDR1 as SGHVS and CDR2 as FQNEAQ. V was shortened by 7 bases and J by 2 bases, with 13 bases between the two germline ends. CDR3 nucleotide sequence: TGTGCCAGCAATCCCCGATATAACACAGATACGCAGTATTTT. Encoded protein: CASNPRYNTDTQYF.

By frequency in the sample, this clonotype is medium-sized. The gene calls are TRBV2 and TRBJ1-5; no clear D. The CDR3 covers 17 residues. Germline V gene data show CDR1 as SNHLY and CDR2 as FYNNEI. Trimming left V 1 base short and J 0 bases short, with 13 bases between. CDR3 DNA sequence: TGTGCCAGCAGTGAAGGCGTCCCGAGGTATAGCAATCAGCCCCAGCATTTT. This encodes CASSEGVPRYSNQPQHF.

This clonotype was found many times. The rearrangement links TRBV28 to TRBJ2-7, with D maybe TRBD2 (6 bases). Deletions cut 2 bases from V and 6 bases from J, with 8 bases between. The CDR3 sequence is 12 residues long. CDR1 is MDHEN and CDR2 is SYDVKM in the germline V gene. The DNA of the CDR3 is TGTGCCAGCAGTTTAGGAGGGGCCGAGCAGTACTTC. It yields the protein CASSLGGAEQYF.

This clonotype came up a few times. The gene calls are TRBV12-3 or TRBV12-4 and TRBJ1-1; TRBD1 is a possible D gene (5 bases). Trimming cost V 5 bases and J 4 bases, with 8 bases left between them. The CDR3 extends over 12 amino acids. CDR3 DNA sequence: TGTGCCAGCAGTATGGGGGGCACTGAAGCTTTCTTT. The encoded protein is CASSMGGTEAFF.

This clonotype counts as medium-sized. V and J are TRBV20-1 and TRBJ2-2; 7 nucleotides match TRBD1. This CDR3 region has 17 residues. Germline V gene sequence: CDR1 DFQATT, CDR2 SNEGSKA (reference sequence). The V gene end was trimmed by 5 bases and the J gene end by 0 bases; junction bases not matched to a gene: 12. CDR3 residues: CSASTGLEDANTGELFF. The CDR3, as DNA: TGCAGTGCTTCGACAGGGCTAGAGGACGCGAACACCGGGGAGCTGTTTTTT.

This clonotype was picked up a small number of times. The chain joins TRBV4-1 to TRBJ1-1, with D tentatively TRBD1 (6 bases). V was pared by 3 bases and J by 7 bases, with 24 bases between. CDR1 is MGHRA, CDR2 YSYEKL, per germline. This CDR3 contains 17 residues. CDR3 sequence: CASSQVHGTFLVDEAFF. The CDR3 region has the DNA TGCGCCAGCAGCCAGGTTCATGGGACATTTTTGGTAGATGAAGCTTTCTTT.

This clonotype is medium-sized. This chain joins TRBV11-2 and TRBJ2-3; 11 positions agree with TRBD2. The CDR3 totals 15 residues. Trimming removed 5 bases from V and 6 bases from J; junction bases left unmatched: 7. Germline V gives CDR1 SGHAT, CDR2 FQNNGV. The DNA of the CDR3 is TGTGCCAGCAGCCAAATAGCGGGAGGGCCGGATACGCAGTATTTT. Encoded protein: CASSQIAGGPDTQYF.

The chain couples TRBV4-1 to TRBJ2-1; 7 bases map to TRBD2. Germline lookup yields CDR1 MGHRA and CDR2 YSYEKL. With 4 bases clipped from V and 5 bases from J, the junction kept 5 bases outside the gene matches. This CDR3 has 14 residues. This CDR3 reads CASSPPTSHNEQFF. In nucleotides, the CDR3 is TGCGCCAGCAGCCCCCCGACTAGCCACAATGAGCAGTTCTTC.

This clonotype was seen many times. This sequence joins TRBV19 and TRBJ2-2; D is unclear. The V end was cut by 6 bases, the J end by 2 bases, with 16 bases between. This CDR3 is built from 16 residues. Germline CDR1 is LNHDA and CDR2 is SQIVND (reference sequence). This CDR3 is CASREVPVGNTGELFF. As DNA, the CDR3 is TGTGCCAGTAGAGAAGTCCCGGTTGGAAACACCGGGGAGCTGTTTTTT.

This clonotype was found many times. V gene TRBV11-3 combines with J gene TRBJ1-4; D unclear. The V gene lost 5 bases and the J gene lost 5 bases, with 18 bases spanning the gap. Germline CDR1 SGHNT, CDR2 YENEEA. The CDR3 loop spans 16 amino acids. CDR3 amino acids: CASSPFSAWTNEKLFF. The CDR3 DNA reads TGTGCCAGCAGCCCATTTTCGGCGTGGACCAATGAAAAACTGTTTTTT.

By proportion, this clonotype is medium-sized (0.01 to 0.1%). The chain recombines TRBV13 with TRBJ1-4, with D possibly matching TRBD1 (6 bases). The CDR3 length is 13 residues. V was trimmed by 3 bases and J by 5 bases, leaving 7 bases between them. The germline V gene encodes CDR1 PRHDT and CDR2 FYEKMQ (reference sequence). The CDR3 sequence is CASSFQGNEKLFF. The CDR3, as DNA: TGTGCCAGCAGCTTCCAGGGGAATGAAAAACTGTTTTTT.

Ten or more counts support this clonotype. The chain has TRBV7-6 and TRBJ2-7; TRBD2 matches 7 bases. CDR1 SGHVS and CDR2 FNYEAQ come from the germline V gene. V lost 3 bases, J lost 6 bases, and 5 bases stayed unmatched. The CDR3 covers 13 residues. DNA for the CDR3: TGTGCCAGCAGCTTGGGACCGGGGGGCGAGCAGTACTTC. Protein: CASSLGPGGEQYF.

This clonotype was recorded at least ten times. The CDR3 spells CASSETSGSADTQYF. The CDR3 nucleotides read TGTGCCAGCAGTGAGACTAGCGGGAGCGCAGATACGCAGTATTTT. The chain recombines TRBV2 with TRBJ2-3; the match to TRBD2 covers 12 bases. The CDR3 totals 15 residues. Germline trimming cut 3 bases from V and 4 bases from J; bases unmatched to any gene: 2. The V gene's germline CDR1 is SNHLY and CDR2 FYNNEI.

This clonotype rates as medium-sized (0.01 to 0.1%). The CDR3 loop reads CASSDSGGLTEAFF. The CDR3 region has the DNA TGTGCCAGCAGTGACTCAGGGGGTCTCACTGAAGCTTTCTTT. This chain uses TRBV2 with TRBJ1-1, with 7 bases fitting TRBD1. V gave up 3 bases and J gave up 4 bases; unmatched junction bases: 5. Looked up from germline, CDR1 is SNHLY and CDR2 is FYNNEI. CDR3 length equals 14 residues.

In its sample, this clonotype is medium-sized. The chain combines TRBV7-9 with TRBJ2-1; weak D call: TRBD2 (5 bases). The germline V and J ends were trimmed by 8 bases and 7 bases, with 15 bases remaining between them. CDR1 is SEHNR and CDR2 is FQNEAQ in the germline V gene (reference sequence). The CDR3 is 13 residues long. This chain's CDR3 is CASERTVLNEQFF. The CDR3 DNA follows: TGTGCCAGCGAAAGGACTGTTTTGAATGAGCAGTTCTTC.

This clonotype is labeled medium-sized. This sequence joins TRBV7-9 and TRBJ2-2; D unresolved. Germline CDR1 and CDR2: SEHNR and FQNEAQ (reference sequence). The CDR3 contains 14 residues. V was pared by 8 bases and J by 1 base, with 11 bases between. The CDR3, as DNA: TGTGCCAGCTTGCCAGACCGGAACACCGGGGAGCTGTTTTTT. It codes for CASLPDRNTGELFF.

J is TRBJ2-7 and V is TRBV5-6; no firm D call. In germline, CDR1 is SGHDT, CDR2 YYEEEE. The CDR3 totals 14 residues. V was pared by 0 bases and J by 5 bases, with 12 bases between. CDR3 DNA sequence: TGTGCCAGCAGCTTGGGGGGTCCCGGCGACGAGCAGTACTTC. It is translated as CASSLGGPGDEQYF.

On this clonotype: This may come from a read error, since a much larger clone is one base off. The chain joins TRBV7-2 to TRBJ2-7; D is uncertain. The CDR3 totals 14 residues. The ends were cut back, 3 bases at V and 5 bases at J, with 14 bases in the middle. Germline V gene lookup returns CDR1 SGHTA and CDR2 FQGNSA. In nucleotides, the CDR3 is TGTGCCAGCAGCTTCGTAGTTACCCCCCACGAGCAGTACTTC. Translation: CASSFVVTPHEQYF.

This clonotype is medium-sized (0.01 to 0.1%) by share. The chain uses TRBV6-6 and TRBJ2-3, with 10 bases lining up with TRBD2. This CDR3 region has 15 residues. The trim removed 2 bases at V and 3 bases at J, leaving 2 bases unmatched. Germline CDR1 and CDR2: MNHNY and SVGAGI (reference sequence). CDR3 bases: TGTGCCAGCAGTTACCTAGCGGGAGTGACAGATACGCAGTATTTT. This codes for CASSYLAGVTDTQYF.

The table lists this clonotype with a count of one. This may stem from a read error, because a much larger clone lies one nucleotide away. V is TRBV4-1 and J is TRBJ1-4, with D hard to call. This CDR3 is built from 15 residues. Germline CDR1 and CDR2: MGHRA and YSYEKL. The chain's CDR3 is CASSPVEDLNEQLFF. The CDR3 DNA sequence: TGCGCCAGCAGCCCAGTTGAGGACCTCAATGAACAACTGTTTTTT.

This clonotype has only one observation. The chain couples TRBV11-2 to TRBJ2-7; 9 positions match TRBD2. V dropped 1 base and J dropped 4; count of bases not matched to a gene: 8. The CDR3 totals 16 residues. The germline gives CDR1 SGHAT, CDR2 FQNNGV. The chain's CDR3 is CASSLGFSSGEYEQYF. Here the CDR3 DNA reads TGTGCCAGCAGCTTAGGTTTTTCTAGCGGGGAGTACGAGCAGTACTTC.

This clonotype was seen many times. The chain employs TRBV19 and TRBJ1-5; D not resolved. Trimming removed 7 bases from V and 6 bases from J, with 16 bases in between. This CDR3 is built from 14 residues. From germline, CDR1 is LNHDA and CDR2 SQIVND (reference sequence). The DNA for the CDR3 is TGTGCCAGTAAGGCGGGGTATAACAGTCAGCCCCAGCATTTT. The encoded protein is CASKAGYNSQPQHF.

The V call is TRBV6-6, the J call TRBJ1-1; TRBD1 agrees at 7 bases. Germline CDR1 and CDR2: MNHNY and SVGAGI (reference sequence). V trimming: 2 bases; J trimming: 7 bases; junction bases outside the gene matches: 7. This CDR3 has 14 amino acids. DNA of the CDR3: TGTGCCAGCAGTTACGCCGAGGGGGCGGTTGAAGCTTTCTTT. This encodes CASSYAEGAVEAFF.

In its sample, this clonotype is medium-sized. The V gene is TRBV20-1, the J gene TRBJ2-3; D possibly corresponds to TRBD2 (5 bases). V lost 3 bases to trimming and J lost 2 bases, with 12 bases between them. The CDR3 is made up of 14 amino acids. CDR1 and CDR2 (germline): DFQATT, SNEGSKA (reference sequence). Here the CDR3 DNA reads TGCAGTGCTAGCGACTATTCCGCCACAGATACGCAGTATTTT. This codes for CSASDYSATDTQYF.

This clonotype qualifies as medium-sized (0.01 to 0.1%). The chain recombines TRBV14 with TRBJ2-1, with TRBD1 matching 7 bases. Germline V gives CDR1 SGHDN, CDR2 FVKESK. CDR3 size: 12 residues. With 3 bases clipped from V and 8 bases from J, the junction kept 1 base outside the gene matches. The CDR3, as DNA: TGTGCCAGCAGCCAGACAGGGTATGAGCAGTTCTTC. This encodes CASSQTGYEQFF.

Comment on this clonotype: This clone may be a read error of a much larger clone one base away. The chain carries TRBV10-2 and TRBJ2-4; D may match TRBD1 or TRBD2 (5 bases each). The CDR3 length is 13 residues. The germline gives CDR1 WSHSY, CDR2 SAAADI. In DNA form, the CDR3 reads TGCGCCAGCAGTCAGGGAGCCAAAGACATTCAGTACTTC. Translating it yields CASSQGAKDIQYF.